This T cell receptor beta chain was sequenced in a study of shared clonotypes between healthy human individuals. The study's findings and limits: Rarefaction analysis demonstrated incomplete sorted-subset sequencing notwithstanding large depth. When naive CD4 clonotypes were compared across four donors, about 5% were shared. Only blood underwent sampling, and tissue repertoires likely differ.

A remark on this clone: The antigen is not known.

In the source study's methods: For the immunoSEQ data, sequences were junction-only without quality scores, so filtering differed. The method was immunoSEQ multiplex PCR; TCRdb's version includes in-frame clones alone and lacks a portion of them. The D gene and trimming were derived from the DNA, and the V and J assignments and clone size from that table. This sample carries about 1,900,000 clones, about 94% of them seen once, and the ten largest clones take around 1%. CD45RO-negative, CCR7-positively selected cells formed the naive CD8 fraction, excluding terminally differentiated effector memory CD45RA+ cells. This CDR3 has 15 residues. V lost 3 bases, J lost 3 bases, and 14 bases lay in between. The germline CDR1 and CDR2 sequences are KGHSH and LQKENI.

This TCR came from a man younger than 30 in good health. The gene calls are TRBV18 and TRBJ1-2; D remains unclear. Sequencing input: naive CD8+ T cells sorted from blood. CDR3 sequence reads: CASSPAGAIDYGYTF. CDR3 coding DNA: TGTGCCAGCTCACCCGCAGGAGCGATCGACTATGGCTACACCTTC.